This T cell receptor (beta chain) was retrieved from a study of blood T cell repertoires in COVID-19. In the authors' methods: Nucleated cell number was recorded as an estimate derived from reference gene primer amplification. Sequencing was performed with immunoSEQ multiplex PCR; in TCRdb, only in-frame clones are kept and a portion is missing. The V and J calls and clone size were taken over from that table, and D and trimming were inferred from the DNA. The table records a few hundred thousand clones, more than 65% of them present only once. CDR3 length: 15 residues. Trimming left V 4 bases short and J 3 bases short, with 15 bases between. Germline assignment: CDR1 MGHRA and CDR2 YSYEKL.

Sequenced input: peripheral blood. The receptor's source is a man aged 40-50 years who had recovered from COVID-19. This rearrangement joins TRBV4-1 to TRBJ1-2; perhaps TRBD1 as D (5 bases). CDR3 loop: CASSPLPTAYYGYTF. The CDR3 DNA follows: TGCGCCAGCAGCCCCCTCCCGACAGCCTACTATGGCTACACCTTC.